Described below is a single T cell receptor beta chain sequence and its context. Its antigen has not been determined. The CDR3 end falls 3 residues outside the read, so it is completed with the germline J gene. Every participant had a single incident cervical HPV16 infection, and women with prevalent HPV16 infections were excluded. Cervical HPV DNA was detected by MY09/MY11 PCR and genotyped by dot-blot hybridization. Fifteen mL of heparinized blood were centrifuged, and the buffy coat was split into aliquots, frozen at -30 degrees C, and then kept at -80 degrees C. Genomic DNA was extracted from buffy coat specimens using QIAGEN kits. TCR beta CDR3 regions were amplified by multiplex PCR from an average of roughly 1,300 ng genomic DNA per sample using the immunoSEQ assay. Primer bias was corrected in the assay by using a complete synthetic TCR repertoire to establish an amplification baseline. Amplicons were sequenced on the Illumina platform. In the authors' own workflow: Sequences were error-corrected by clustering with frequency ratios and a modified nearest-neighbor algorithm and were then analyzed in the immunoSEQ Analyzer with IMGT gene definitions. At each rarefaction depth, TCR richness and evenness were averaged across 20 rarefaction repeats, and any sample with fewer sequences than the depth was left out. Wilcoxon rank sum tests with FDR correction were used to compare relative abundances of V, D and J genes between the groups. For the blinded duplicates, the intraclass correlation was 95.6% for TCR richness and averaged approximately 76% across roughly 69 gene segments. As stored in TCRdb, this immuneACCESS dataset retains in-frame rearrangements with V and J assigned. A fraction of the clones does not appear; measured against another copy, unresolved V genes explain less than half of the discrepancy, and the remainder lacks a known reason. Clone size and the V and J calls come from that table; the DNA yielded D and trimming. The table held for this sample gives about 26,000 clones. The ten largest clones capture roughly 3.7% of the sample.

This entry comes from a study of T cells in women clearing cervical HPV infection (dated by TCRdb to about 2018). Study-level background: The cases were about two dozen women with histologically confirmed HPV16-related CIN3 or worse, and 2 of those women had invasive cancers. Among cases, blood sampling came a median of almost 150 days after lesion detection, with an interquartile range of about 80 to 230 days. Cases and controls were matched on age within five years and on year of sample collection. This exploratory proof-of-principle case-control study, nested within the Guanacaste HPV Natural History Study in Costa Rica, compared TCR repertoires among women with different cervical HPV16 outcomes. Median age was approximately 30 years in cases versus around 40 in controls, and baseline characteristics did not differ significantly. The roughly 27 controls were women who cleared a single incident HPV16 infection within 12 months without developing precancer or cancer. Because only a few women had HLA typing data, the possibility that HLA type acted as a confounder could not be ruled out. Blood from cases was collected at the visit where the lesion was first found, while blood from controls was collected once the infection could no longer be detected. Quality controls consisted of five blinded duplicates per group, for a total of about 60 samples made up of around 50 participants and around ten replicates. In the parent cohort, roughly 9,700 women aged 18 or older were enrolled in Guanacaste, Costa Rica, during about 1993 to 1995 and then followed for less than 8 years. General study outcomes and caveats: T-cell numbers per sample were unknown, so richness differences could reflect varying T-cell content rather than repertoire biology. Lower TRBV6-7 relative abundance was observed in cases than in controls (about 0.1% versus 0.15%; Bonferroni P = 0.0008). Random forest classifiers combining richness and V gene abundances distinguished cases from controls with an estimated AUC of roughly 0.81. Because of the cross-sectional design, the study could not determine whether the associations came before infection or resulted from infection, and neither effector/memory subsets nor HPV-specific T cells were isolated. Significantly higher TCR repertoire richness was observed in CIN3+ cases than in controls across sequencing depths, whereas no difference in evenness was found.

V lost 4 bases and J lost 3 bases; the stretch between them is 19 bases long. Measured from the cysteine to the phenylalanine, the CDR3 is 16 residues long. The CDR3 was read in part: 39 bases, with the frame set at base 1. Sequences MNHEY (CDR1) and SVGEGT (CDR2) are obtained from the germline V gene. The chain was built from TRBV6-2 or TRBV6-3 and TRBJ2-7; TRBD1 is possibly the D segment (5 matching bases). The sequenced material came from blood buffy coat. The clonotype was recovered from a woman between 18 and 70 years old with a cervical HPV16 infection that either progressed to CIN3+ or cleared (not recorded which). The CDR3 DNA, read in part, is TGTGCCAGCAGTTTCCCATTCGACAGCTACGTCTACGAG. It translates to CASSFPFDSYVYE. The entire CDR3 protein is CASSFPFDSYVYEQYF.